This is a list of T cell receptor beta chains from one sample in a study of blood T cell repertoires in COVID-19. TCRdb's table, derived via immunoSEQ multiplex PCR, lists solely in-frame clones and lacks some. The sample consists of more than 200,000 clones, 70% to 90% of them appearing once. Specimen: peripheral blood. These receptors all come from a woman aged 50 to 60 with COVID-19, enrolled during active disease. Each CDR3 is given with its conserved first and last residue. A D gene is named only where the DNA matches it firmly. Size is stated for part of the rows, as once, few or many counts, or as a class when the clone is expanded.

. | . | TRBJ1-2 | TRBV12-3/TRBV12-4 | CASSSTGYYGYTF | TGTGCCAGCAGTTCAACAGGGTACTATGGCTACACCTTC
. | . | TRBJ1-1 | TRBV5-1 | CASSFEGVGLNTEAFF | TGCGCCAGCAGCTTTGAGGGGGTAGGGTTGAACACTGAAGCTTTCTTT
. | . | TRBJ2-5 | TRBV3-1/TRBV3-2 | CASSQGRVIETQYF | TGTGCCAGCAGCCAGGGCAGGGTGATAGAGACCCAGTACTTC
. | few | TRBJ1-5 | TRBV15 | CATSTEADGQPQHF | TGTGCCACCAGCACCGAAGCGGATGGACAGCCCCAGCATTTT
TRBD1 | . | TRBJ1-1 | TRBV4-1 | CASSQAGGWGANTEAFF | TGCGCCAGCAGCCAAGCAGGGGGTTGGGGGGCGAACACTGAAGCTTTCTTT
. | . | TRBJ1-5 | TRBV27 | CASSLSLNQPQHF | TGTGCCAGCAGTTTGTCCCTCAATCAGCCCCAGCATTTT
. | once | TRBJ2-7 | TRBV12-3/TRBV12-4 | CASSLSYPYEQYF | TGTGCCAGCAGTTTAAGCTATCCCTACGAGCAGTACTTC
. | . | TRBJ1-1 | TRBV15 | CATSRDQGYTEAFF | TGTGCCACCAGCAGAGATCAGGGATACACTGAAGCTTTCTTT
TRBD1 | . | TRBJ1-2 | TRBV7-9 | CASSLASLQGENGYTF | TGTGCCAGCAGCTTAGCGTCCCTACAGGGGGAGAATGGCTACACCTTC
TRBD1 | . | TRBJ1-2 | TRBV5-1 | CASSPGVTGVHGYTF | TGCGCCAGCAGCCCGGGGGTGACAGGGGTACATGGCTACACCTTC
TRBD2 | . | TRBJ2-1 | TRBV5-6 | CASSWGGEQFF | TGTGCCAGCAGCTGGGGGGGTGAGCAGTTCTTC
. | . | TRBJ1-5 | TRBV10-3 | CAISAGAGNQPQHF | TGTGCCATCAGTGCAGGGGCCGGCAATCAGCCCCAGCATTTT
. | . | TRBJ1-3 | TRBV27 | CASRGRGGNTIYF | TGTGCCAGCAGGGGGCGAGGTGGAAACACCATATATTTT
. | . | TRBJ2-3 | TRBV5-6 | CASSNQGTDTQYF | TGTGCCAGCAGCAATCAGGGGACAGATACGCAGTATTTT
TRBD2 | once | TRBJ2-3 | TRBV2 | CASSQRGARDTQYF | TGTGCCAGCAGTCAGCGGGGGGCCCGGGATACGCAGTATTTT
. | . | TRBJ1-1 | TRBV19 | CASKQANTEAFF | TGTGCCAGTAAACAGGCGAACACTGAAGCTTTCTTT
TRBD1 | . | TRBJ2-3 | TRBV5-1 | CASSGRTGGLGTDTQYF | TGCGCCAGCAGCGGGCGGACAGGGGGCTTGGGCACAGATACGCAGTATTTT
. | . | TRBJ2-2 | TRBV7-9 | CASSSRDSFTGELFF | TGTGCCAGCAGCTCCCGGGACTCCTTCACCGGGGAGCTGTTTTTT
TRBD1 | . | TRBJ2-1 | TRBV5-1 | CASSSRTGSDEQFF | TGCGCCAGCAGCTCCAGGACAGGGAGCGATGAGCAGTTCTTC
. | . | TRBJ1-2 | TRBV5-1 | CASSLEGGGYTF | TGCGCCAGCAGCTTGGAAGGGGGTGGCTACACCTTC
. | . | TRBJ1-3 | TRBV10-1 | CASSETGAGNTIYF | TGCGCCAGCAGTGAGACCGGGGCTGGAAACACCATATATTTT
. | . | TRBJ2-6 | TRBV24-1 | CATSAVGLSGANVLTF | TGTGCCACCAGTGCCGTGGGGCTCTCTGGGGCCAACGTCCTGACTTTC
. | . | TRBJ2-3 | TRBV2 | CASSGTPTDTQYF | TGTGCCAGCAGTGGGACACCCACAGATACGCAGTATTTT
. | . | TRBJ2-3 | TRBV11-3 | CASSFMGRVSTDTQYF | TGTGCCAGCAGCTTTATGGGCAGGGTTAGCACAGATACGCAGTATTTT
. | . | TRBJ1-6 | TRBV3-1/TRBV3-2 | CASSQRRPYNSPLHF | TGTGCCAGCAGCCAACGCAGGCCCTATAATTCACCCCTCCACTTT
. | . | TRBJ2-2 | TRBV6-4 | CASSDFPPRPGYSRELFF | TGTGCCAGCAGTGACTTCCCGCCCCGTCCGGGTTATTCGAGGGAGCTGTTTTTT
. | . | TRBJ1-1 | TRBV18 | CASSKSGNTEAFF | TGTGCCAGCTCGAAGTCAGGGAACACTGAAGCTTTCTTT
TRBD1 | . | TRBJ1-4 | TRBV5-8 | CASSFRRGQNEKLFF | TGTGCCAGCAGCTTCCGAAGGGGGCAGAATGAAAAACTGTTTTTT
. | . | TRBJ1-1 | TRBV30 | CAWDNLQGRTEAFF | TGTGCCTGGGATAATCTACAGGGTCGAACTGAAGCTTTCTTT
. | . | TRBJ1-3 | TRBV2 | CASLVDSFSGNTIYF | TGTGCCAGCCTCGTCGACAGTTTCTCTGGAAACACCATATATTTT
TRBD1 | . | TRBJ1-4 | TRBV28 | CASSQVGTGSNEKLFF | TGTGCCAGCAGTCAAGTCGGGACAGGGAGTAATGAAAAACTGTTTTTT
TRBD1 | . | TRBJ2-1 | TRBV10-2 | CASRDQGAHNEQFF | TGCGCCAGCAGAGATCAGGGGGCGCACAATGAGCAGTTCTTC
. | . | TRBJ1-3 | TRBV9 | CASSVAPVVDDTIYF | TGTGCCAGCAGCGTAGCGCCCGTAGTCGATGACACCATATATTTT
TRBD2 | once | TRBJ2-3 | TRBV15 | CATSLRGLAGGADTQYF | TGTGCCACCAGCCTCCGGGGACTAGCGGGGGGAGCAGATACGCAGTATTTT
TRBD1 | . | TRBJ1-5 | TRBV19 | CASTSGQTRHF | TGTGCCAGTACCTCGGGACAGACACGGCATTTT
. | once | TRBJ1-5 | TRBV10-3 | CAISELAEENQPQHF | TGTGCCATCAGTGAGTTGGCAGAAGAAAATCAGCCCCAGCATTTT
. | . | TRBJ2-7 | TRBV7-9 | CASSAPGSYEQYF | TGTGCCAGCAGCGCCCCAGGCTCCTACGAGCAGTACTTC
TRBD2 | . | TRBJ2-3 | TRBV18 | CASSRNSGGAADTQYF | TGTGCCAGCTCGCGGAATAGCGGGGGGGCCGCGGATACGCAGTATTTT
. | few | TRBJ2-1 | TRBV11-2 | CASSLSKAKQFF | TGTGCCAGCAGCTTAAGCAAAGCGAAGCAGTTCTTC
. | . | TRBJ2-3 | TRBV11-2 | CASSLGFGGGGLTDTQYF | TGTGCCAGCAGCTTAGGATTTGGTGGCGGGGGCCTCACAGATACGCAGTATTTT
. | . | TRBJ2-3 | TRBV10-3 | CAISEKGYDTDTQYF | TGTGCCATCAGTGAGAAGGGGTATGACACAGATACGCAGTATTTT
. | once | TRBJ1-2 | TRBV27 | CASSFQGGLYGYTF | TGTGCCAGCAGTTTTCAGGGAGGGCTGTATGGCTACACCTTC
. | . | TRBJ1-6 | TRBV11-2 | CASSSGRGYPPLHF | TGTGCCAGCAGCTCAGGTCGGGGGTATCCACCCCTCCACTTT
. | once | TRBJ2-1 | TRBV5-1 | CASSPLTSLEQFF | TGCGCCAGCAGCCCCTTAACTAGTTTAGAGCAGTTCTTC
. | once | TRBJ1-3 | TRBV28 | CASSLTPYDWAGNTIYF | TGTGCCAGCAGTTTAACCCCCTACGACTGGGCTGGAAACACCATATATTTT
. | . | TRBJ1-1 | TRBV19 | CASMRAQNTEAFF | TGTGCCAGTATGAGAGCCCAGAACACTGAAGCTTTCTTT
TRBD2 | . | TRBJ2-7 | TRBV27 | CASARLAGRLSYEQYF | TGTGCCAGCGCTCGACTAGCGGGGAGATTGTCCTACGAGCAGTACTTC
. | . | TRBJ1-5 | TRBV5-8 | CASSLPKQPQHF | TGTGCCAGCAGCTTGCCAAAACAGCCCCAGCATTTT
TRBD2 | . | TRBJ2-3 | TRBV27 | CASSLLAGSTDTQYF | TGTGCCAGCAGTTTGCTAGCGGGGTCCACAGATACGCAGTATTTT
TRBD2 | . | TRBJ2-7 | TRBV7-2 | CASSPGSAGSEQYF | TGTGCCAGCAGCCCTGGATCAGCGGGGAGCGAGCAGTACTTC
TRBD1 | once | TRBJ2-3 | TRBV7-3 | CASSLKGRQGRTDTQYF | TGTGCCAGCAGCCTAAAGGGGCGACAGGGGCGCACAGATACGCAGTATTTT
. | . | TRBJ2-7 | TRBV9 | CASSQGGGLLSDEQYF | TGTGCCAGCAGCCAAGGGGGGGGACTCCTTTCTGACGAGCAGTACTTC
. | . | TRBJ1-4 | TRBV11-2 | CASSLGQNEKLFF | TGTGCCAGCAGCTTAGGACAAAATGAAAAACTGTTTTTT
TRBD2 | . | TRBJ2-1 | TRBV10-3 | CAISDMGLASNEQFF | TGTGCCATCAGTGATATGGGACTAGCGTCGAATGAGCAGTTCTTC